This T cell receptor (beta chain) was found in a study of cytomegalovirus exposure and HLA in healthy donors. Germline lookup yields CDR1 LNHNV and CDR2 YYDKDF (reference sequence). After removal of 5 bases from V and 6 bases from J, the junction contained 12 bases not matched to a gene. The CDR3 is 16 residues long. Use of 60 Vbeta and 13 Jbeta primers characterized the PCR. Repertoires were generated with immunoSEQ multiplex PCR, while TCRdb's copy carries only in-frame clones and drops some. The table includes 200,000 or so clones, 75% to 85% detected once. This receptor was taken from a young woman in good health and CMV-seropositive. The rearrangement links TRBV15 to TRBJ2-2; 7 positions agree with TRBD1. The sequenced sample consisted of PBMCs. The DNA for the CDR3 is TGTGCCACCAGCCCCCGCGCAACAGGGGCGGCCGGGGAGCTGTTTTTT. This encodes CATSPRATGAAGELFF. The variable domain in full, completed from reference TRBV15 and TRBJ2-2, reads DAMVIQNPRYQVTQFGKPVTLSCSQTLNHNVMYWYQQKSSQAPKLLFHYYDKDFNNEADTPDNFQSRRPNTSFCFLDIRSPGLGDTAMYLCATSPRATGAAGELFFGEGSRLTVL.